This record looks at one T cell receptor (beta chain) sequence and its context. This specimen belongs to a study of blood T cell repertoires in COVID-19. Some clones are missing from TCRdb's copy, which holds only in-frame ones; the method was immunoSEQ multiplex PCR. This repertoire shows about 170,000 clones, about four fifths found once; its top ten account for 11%. This TCR was recovered from a man between 65 and 85 years old with active or convalescent COVID-19. What was sequenced was peripheral blood.

CDR3 protein: CASSRTEQGSNEKLFF. CDR3 sequence (DNA): TGCGCCAGCAGCCGGACCGAACAGGGTTCTAATGAAAAACTGTTTTTT. The chain couples TRBV5-1 to TRBJ1-4, with D possibly TRBD1 on 6 matching bases. V lost 4 bases and J 3 bases, leaving 16 bases between the germline ends. The CDR3 has 16 residues. The V gene's germline CDR1 is SGHRS and CDR2 YFSETQ.